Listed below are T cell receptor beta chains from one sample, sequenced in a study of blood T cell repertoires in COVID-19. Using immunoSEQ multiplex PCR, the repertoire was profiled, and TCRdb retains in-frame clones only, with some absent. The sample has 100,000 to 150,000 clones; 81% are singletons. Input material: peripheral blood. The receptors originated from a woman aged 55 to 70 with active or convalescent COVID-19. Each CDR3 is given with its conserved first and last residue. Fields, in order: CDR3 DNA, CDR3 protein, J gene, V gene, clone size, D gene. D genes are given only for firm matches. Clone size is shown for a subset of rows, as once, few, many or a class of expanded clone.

CDR3nt: TGTGCCAGCAGGGGACAGGGGGTAACTGGAAACACCATATATTTT; CDR3aa: CASRGQGVTGNTIYF; j_gene: TRBJ1-3; v_gene: TRBV7-9; abundance: -; d_gene: TRBD1
CDR3nt: TGTGCCAGCAGTGGCGGGAGTTCCTACGAGCAGTACTTC; CDR3aa: CASSGGSSYEQYF; j_gene: TRBJ2-7; v_gene: TRBV25-1; abundance: once; d_gene: TRBD2
CDR3nt: TGTGCCAGCAGTCCAACAGGGGCTAGCAATCAGCCCCAGCATTTT; CDR3aa: CASSPTGASNQPQHF; j_gene: TRBJ1-5; v_gene: TRBV6-5; abundance: -; d_gene: TRBD1
CDR3nt: TGCGCCAGCAGCCAACCCACAGGGCGGGTCAATGAGCAGTTCTTC; CDR3aa: CASSQPTGRVNEQFF; j_gene: TRBJ2-1; v_gene: TRBV4-1; abundance: -; d_gene: -
CDR3nt: TGTGCCAGCAGCGGGACAGGGGCCAAAAACATTCAGTACTTC; CDR3aa: CASSGTGAKNIQYF; j_gene: TRBJ2-4; v_gene: TRBV9; abundance: -; d_gene: TRBD1
CDR3nt: TGCGCCAGCAGCTATTCGGATACGCAGTATTTT; CDR3aa: CASSYSDTQYF; j_gene: TRBJ2-3; v_gene: TRBV4-1; abundance: -; d_gene: -
CDR3nt: TGTGCCAGCAGCTTAAATAACTACAATGAGCAGTTCTTC; CDR3aa: CASSLNNYNEQFF; j_gene: TRBJ2-1; v_gene: TRBV7-3; abundance: -; d_gene: -
CDR3nt: TGTGCCACCAGAGGGCAGGGGCCAAATCAGCCCCAGCATTTT; CDR3aa: CATRGQGPNQPQHF; j_gene: TRBJ1-5; v_gene: TRBV15; abundance: -; d_gene: -
CDR3nt: TGTGCCAGCAGCTCTGGGACTAGCGGGAGTAGGGCCTACAATGAGCAGTTCTTC; CDR3aa: CASSSGTSGSRAYNEQFF; j_gene: TRBJ2-1; v_gene: TRBV5-4; abundance: -; d_gene: TRBD2
CDR3nt: TGTGCCAGCAGTACCCACCGGCAGGGGGGTGAAAAACTGTTTTTT; CDR3aa: CASSTHRQGGEKLFF; j_gene: TRBJ1-4; v_gene: TRBV28; abundance: -; d_gene: TRBD1
CDR3nt: TGTGCCAGCGGTCGCAGTCAAGAGACCCAGTACTTC; CDR3aa: CASGRSQETQYF; j_gene: TRBJ2-5; v_gene: TRBV6-5; abundance: few; d_gene: -
CDR3nt: TGTGCCAGCAGCCAAGATCTTCGAGTTGAAAAACTGTTTTTT; CDR3aa: CASSQDLRVEKLFF; j_gene: TRBJ1-4; v_gene: TRBV3-1/TRBV3-2; abundance: -; d_gene: -
CDR3nt: TGTGCCAGCAGCGTAGCTCAGGACAGGGCCTACAATGAGCAGTTCTTC; CDR3aa: CASSVAQDRAYNEQFF; j_gene: TRBJ2-1; v_gene: TRBV9; abundance: -; d_gene: TRBD1
CDR3nt: TGTGCCACCGGGGGGACAGGGCGGAATCAGCCCCAGCATTTT; CDR3aa: CATGGTGRNQPQHF; j_gene: TRBJ1-5; v_gene: TRBV24-1; abundance: -; d_gene: TRBD1
CDR3nt: TGTGCCAGCAGCTTATATGGGACAGGGGGTGTTCTGAAAGGCTACACCTTC; CDR3aa: CASSLYGTGGVLKGYTF; j_gene: TRBJ1-2; v_gene: TRBV7-9; abundance: -; d_gene: TRBD1
CDR3nt: TGTGCCAGCAGCTTAACCGGGACAGGGACCACTGAAGCTTTCTTT; CDR3aa: CASSLTGTGTTEAFF; j_gene: TRBJ1-1; v_gene: TRBV5-5; abundance: once; d_gene: TRBD1
CDR3nt: TGTGCCAGCAGTGAACGTACTCGTGGGAGGACATCGTCCTATAATTCACCCCTCCACTTT; CDR3aa: CASSERTRGRTSSYNSPLHF; j_gene: TRBJ1-6; v_gene: TRBV6-1; abundance: -; d_gene: -
CDR3nt: TGCAGTACCCATACAGAAAACTATGGCTACACCTTC; CDR3aa: CSTHTENYGYTF; j_gene: TRBJ1-2; v_gene: TRBV29-1; abundance: -; d_gene: -
CDR3nt: TGTGCCAGCAGTTTCCCTAGCGGCGAGCAGTACTTC; CDR3aa: CASSFPSGEQYF; j_gene: TRBJ2-7; v_gene: TRBV6-5; abundance: -; d_gene: TRBD2
CDR3nt: TGTGCCAGCAGTGAAGTGGGGCAGGGCCGGGGGGCTGAAGCTTTCTTT; CDR3aa: CASSEVGQGRGAEAFF; j_gene: TRBJ1-1; v_gene: TRBV6-1; abundance: -; d_gene: -
CDR3nt: TGTGCCAGCAGCCCCGGACTGAGCTCTGGAAACACCATATATTTT; CDR3aa: CASSPGLSSGNTIYF; j_gene: TRBJ1-3; v_gene: TRBV7-2; abundance: -; d_gene: -
CDR3nt: TGTGCCAGCAGTTCTAACCCTACAGGGGCCCGGGAGCAGTACTTC; CDR3aa: CASSSNPTGAREQYF; j_gene: TRBJ2-7; v_gene: TRBV27; abundance: -; d_gene: TRBD1
CDR3nt: -; CDR3aa: CASSQDRRFFGDTQYF; j_gene: TRBJ2-3; v_gene: TRBV4-1; abundance: -; d_gene: -
CDR3nt: TGTGCCACCAGTGATTCCGGGGCGGGACCCAACACAGATACGCAGTATTTT; CDR3aa: CATSDSGAGPNTDTQYF; j_gene: TRBJ2-3; v_gene: TRBV24-1; abundance: -; d_gene: -
CDR3nt: TGTGCCAGCAGTTTGTGGACAAATGAAAAACTGTTTTTT; CDR3aa: CASSLWTNEKLFF; j_gene: TRBJ1-4; v_gene: TRBV28; abundance: -; d_gene: -
CDR3nt: TGTGCCAGCAGCAACCGGGACAGGGTCGAATATGAGCAGTTCTTC; CDR3aa: CASSNRDRVEYEQFF; j_gene: TRBJ2-1; v_gene: TRBV7-8; abundance: -; d_gene: TRBD1
CDR3nt: TGTGCCAGCAGTTACTCGCCAGGGGGCACTGAAGCTTTCTTT; CDR3aa: CASSYSPGGTEAFF; j_gene: TRBJ1-1; v_gene: TRBV6-5; abundance: -; d_gene: TRBD1
CDR3nt: TGTGCCAGCACGACCCGGCGGGGCACAGATACGCAGTATTTT; CDR3aa: CASTTRRGTDTQYF; j_gene: TRBJ2-3; v_gene: TRBV2; abundance: -; d_gene: -
CDR3nt: TGTGCCAGCAGCCAGACAGGGACCAACACTGAAGCTTTCTTT; CDR3aa: CASSQTGTNTEAFF; j_gene: TRBJ1-1; v_gene: TRBV3-1/TRBV3-2; abundance: few; d_gene: TRBD1
CDR3nt: TGCAGCGTTGTCCCTAGCGGGAGTGCAGATACGCAGTATTTT; CDR3aa: CSVVPSGSADTQYF; j_gene: TRBJ2-3; v_gene: TRBV29-1; abundance: -; d_gene: TRBD2
CDR3nt: TGTGCCAGCAGCGTACAGGGATCAGATACGCAGTATTTT; CDR3aa: CASSVQGSDTQYF; j_gene: TRBJ2-3; v_gene: TRBV7-6; abundance: few; d_gene: -
CDR3nt: TGTGCCAGCAGCTTAGATTGGACAGTCAATAATGAGCAGTTCTTC; CDR3aa: CASSLDWTVNNEQFF; j_gene: TRBJ2-1; v_gene: TRBV5-4; abundance: -; d_gene: -
CDR3nt: TGTGCCAGCAGTCAGACTAATTCCGGGCAGGGGACCACTGAAGCTTTCTTT; CDR3aa: CASSQTNSGQGTTEAFF; j_gene: TRBJ1-1; v_gene: TRBV25-1; abundance: -; d_gene: -
CDR3nt: TGTGCCAGCAGTCTCTCAGGGAACCCAAATCAGCCCCAGCATTTT; CDR3aa: CASSLSGNPNQPQHF; j_gene: TRBJ1-5; v_gene: TRBV28; abundance: -; d_gene: -
CDR3nt: TGCGCCAGCAGCCTTGGAGACAGGGGGAACACTGAAGCTTTCTTT; CDR3aa: CASSLGDRGNTEAFF; j_gene: TRBJ1-1; v_gene: TRBV5-1; abundance: -; d_gene: TRBD1
CDR3nt: TGTGCCAGCAGCGGCCGGACAGAATGGGCCTATGGCTACACCTTC; CDR3aa: CASSGRTEWAYGYTF; j_gene: TRBJ1-2; v_gene: TRBV7-2; abundance: -; d_gene: -
CDR3nt: TGTGCCAGCAGCTTAGATGGGGTAGCGAGCTATGGCTACACCTTC; CDR3aa: CASSLDGVASYGYTF; j_gene: TRBJ1-2; v_gene: TRBV11-2; abundance: many; d_gene: -
CDR3nt: TGTGCCACCAGCAGAGGGGTAGCGGGAGGTACCGGGGAGCTGTTTTTT; CDR3aa: CATSRGVAGGTGELFF; j_gene: TRBJ2-2; v_gene: TRBV15; abundance: -; d_gene: TRBD2
CDR3nt: TGTGCCACCAGTGATTTCACAGGGGGAAACTATGGCTACACCTTC; CDR3aa: CATSDFTGGNYGYTF; j_gene: TRBJ1-2; v_gene: TRBV24-1; abundance: -; d_gene: TRBD1
CDR3nt: TGTGCCAGCAGTTTATCTGGACGGGGTTGGGACACCGGGGAGCTGTTTTTT; CDR3aa: CASSLSGRGWDTGELFF; j_gene: TRBJ2-2; v_gene: TRBV27; abundance: -; d_gene: -
CDR3nt: TGTGCCAGCAGCGGACTAGCGGGGGGGCGGGAGGAGACCCAGTACTTC; CDR3aa: CASSGLAGGREETQYF; j_gene: TRBJ2-5; v_gene: TRBV5-6; abundance: few; d_gene: TRBD2
CDR3nt: TGTGCCAGCGGAGGGAGGGGACCTAATGAAAAACTGTTTTTT; CDR3aa: CASGGRGPNEKLFF; j_gene: TRBJ1-4; v_gene: TRBV21-1; abundance: -; d_gene: -
CDR3nt: TGTGCCAGCAGTGACTCGAAACTAGCGCCCTACAATGAGCAGTTCTTC; CDR3aa: CASSDSKLAPYNEQFF; j_gene: TRBJ2-1; v_gene: TRBV6-4; abundance: -; d_gene: TRBD2
CDR3nt: TGTGCCAGCAGTACACAGGGCCAGGGGGCTTATCAGCCCCAGCATTTT; CDR3aa: CASSTQGQGAYQPQHF; j_gene: TRBJ1-5; v_gene: TRBV7-8; abundance: once; d_gene: TRBD1
CDR3nt: TGTGCCATCCAGCGGGGGGGCCGGGAGACCCAGTACTTC; CDR3aa: CAIQRGGRETQYF; j_gene: TRBJ2-5; v_gene: TRBV10-3; abundance: -; d_gene: TRBD2